This T cell receptor (beta chain) was profiled in a study of PD-L1 blockade in urothelial cancer. Study summary: After treatment start, blood was analyzed at 3 weeks (second dose) and at 6 weeks. Typically, measured as a median, blood samples had 140,000 or so T cells.

Clones were read by immunoSEQ multiplex PCR, and TCRdb kept only the in-frame ones, dropping some. The top ten clones hold 6.5% to 8% of a sample with tens of thousands of clones, roughly 87% of them seen once. Study-wide results and limits: More expansion of tumor-associated blood clones, seen at 3 weeks, marked durable-benefit patients.

This CDR3 comprises 15 residues. V dropped 7 bases and J dropped 4; count of bases not matched to a gene: 12. Germline V gene sequence: CDR1 MNHEY, CDR2 SVGAGI. With regard to this clone: Its antigen is still unknown.

This chain joins TRBV6-5 and TRBJ1-2; TRBD1 matches at 7 bases. The sequence derives from a man in his sixties with urothelial cancer. The sequences come from PBMCs, collected around atezolizumab (anti-PD-L1) treatment. CDR3 sequence reads: CASNPGGGARYGYTF. CDR3 nucleotide sequence: TGTGCCAGCAACCCGGGAGGGGGCGCCCGCTATGGCTACACCTTC.